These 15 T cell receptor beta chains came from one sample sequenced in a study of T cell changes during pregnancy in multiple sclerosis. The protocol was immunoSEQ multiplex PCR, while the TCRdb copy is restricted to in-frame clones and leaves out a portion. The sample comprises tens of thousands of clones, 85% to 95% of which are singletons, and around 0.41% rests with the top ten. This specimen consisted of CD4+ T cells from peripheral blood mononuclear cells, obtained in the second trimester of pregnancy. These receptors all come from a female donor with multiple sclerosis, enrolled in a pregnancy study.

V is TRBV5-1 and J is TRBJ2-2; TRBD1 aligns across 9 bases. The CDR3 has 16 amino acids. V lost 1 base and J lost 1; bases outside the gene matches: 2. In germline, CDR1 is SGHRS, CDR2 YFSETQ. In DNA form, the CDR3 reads TGCGCCAGCAGCTTGTCGACAGGGGGGAACACCGGGGAGCTGTTTTTT. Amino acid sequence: CASSLSTGGNTGELFF.

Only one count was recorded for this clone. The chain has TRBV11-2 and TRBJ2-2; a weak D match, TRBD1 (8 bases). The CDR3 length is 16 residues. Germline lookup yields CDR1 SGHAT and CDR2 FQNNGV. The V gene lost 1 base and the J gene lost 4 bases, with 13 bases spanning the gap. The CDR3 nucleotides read TGTGCCAGCAGCTTAGGGACAGGGAGGGGCACCGGGGAGCTGTTTTTT. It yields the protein CASSLGTGRGTGELFF.

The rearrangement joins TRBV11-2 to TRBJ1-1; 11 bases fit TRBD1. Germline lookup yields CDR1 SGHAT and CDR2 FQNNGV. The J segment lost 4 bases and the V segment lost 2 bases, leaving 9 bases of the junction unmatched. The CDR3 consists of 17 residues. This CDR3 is CASSLWRGTGGGTEAFF. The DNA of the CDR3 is TGTGCCAGCAGCTTATGGAGGGGGACAGGGGGAGGCACTGAAGCTTTCTTT.

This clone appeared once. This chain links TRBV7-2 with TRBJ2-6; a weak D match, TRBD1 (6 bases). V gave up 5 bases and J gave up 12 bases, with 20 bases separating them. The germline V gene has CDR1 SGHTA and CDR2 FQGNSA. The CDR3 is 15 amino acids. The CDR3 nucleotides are TGTGCCAGCAGCCAACGAGGGGGTTTAGTAGGCGTCCTGACTTTC. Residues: CASSQRGGLVGVLTF.

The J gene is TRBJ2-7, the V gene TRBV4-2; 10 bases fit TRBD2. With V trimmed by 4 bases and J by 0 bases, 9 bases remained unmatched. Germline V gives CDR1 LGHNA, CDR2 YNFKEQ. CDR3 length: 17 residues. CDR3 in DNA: TGTGCCAGCAGCCCGCGGACTAGCGGACAGAGCTCCTACGAGCAGTACTTC. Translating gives CASSPRTSGQSSYEQYF.

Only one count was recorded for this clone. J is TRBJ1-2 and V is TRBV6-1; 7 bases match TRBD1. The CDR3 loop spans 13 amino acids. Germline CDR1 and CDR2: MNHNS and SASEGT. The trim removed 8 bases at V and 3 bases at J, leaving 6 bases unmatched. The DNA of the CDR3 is TGTGCCAGCCAATGGGGGACAGACTATGGCTACACCTTC. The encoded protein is CASQWGTDYGYTF.

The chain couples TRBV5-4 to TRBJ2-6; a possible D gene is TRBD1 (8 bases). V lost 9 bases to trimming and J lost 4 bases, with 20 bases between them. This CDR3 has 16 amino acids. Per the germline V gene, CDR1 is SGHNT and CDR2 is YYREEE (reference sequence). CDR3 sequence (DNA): TGTGCCACTCACAGGGGGGGAGGTACAGGGGCCAACGTCCTGACTTTC. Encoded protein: CATHRGGGTGANVLTF.

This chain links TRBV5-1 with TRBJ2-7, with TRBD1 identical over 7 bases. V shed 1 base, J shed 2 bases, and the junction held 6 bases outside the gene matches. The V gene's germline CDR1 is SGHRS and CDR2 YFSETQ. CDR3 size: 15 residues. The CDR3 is CASSLLTGFAYEQYF. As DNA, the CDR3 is TGCGCCAGCAGCTTGTTGACAGGGTTTGCCTACGAGCAGTACTTC. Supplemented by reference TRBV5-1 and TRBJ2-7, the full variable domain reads KAGVTQTPRYLIKTRGQQVTLSCSPISGHRSVSWYQQTPGQGLQFLFEYFSETQRNKGNFPGRFSGRQFSNSRSEMNVSTLELGDSALYLCASSLLTGFAYEQYFGPGTRLTVT.

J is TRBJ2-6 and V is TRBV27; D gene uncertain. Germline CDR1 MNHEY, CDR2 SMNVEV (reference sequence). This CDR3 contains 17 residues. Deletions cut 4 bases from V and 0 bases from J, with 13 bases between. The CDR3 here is CASSSWAPLSGANVLTF. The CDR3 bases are TGTGCCAGCAGTTCTTGGGCCCCCCTCTCTGGGGCCAACGTCCTGACTTTC.

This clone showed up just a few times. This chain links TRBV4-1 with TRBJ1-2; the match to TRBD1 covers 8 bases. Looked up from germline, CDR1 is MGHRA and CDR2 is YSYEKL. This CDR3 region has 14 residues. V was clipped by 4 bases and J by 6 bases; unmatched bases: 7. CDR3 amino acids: CASSPMDRDDGYTF. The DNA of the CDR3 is TGCGCCAGCAGCCCAATGGACAGGGATGATGGCTACACCTTC.

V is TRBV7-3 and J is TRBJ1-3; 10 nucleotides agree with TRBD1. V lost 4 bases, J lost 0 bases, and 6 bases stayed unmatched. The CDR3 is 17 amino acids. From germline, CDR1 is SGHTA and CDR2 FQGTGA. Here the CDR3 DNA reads TGTGCCAGCAGCTCCGGGGACAGGGGCCTCTCTGGAAACACCATATATTTT. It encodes CASSSGDRGLSGNTIYF.

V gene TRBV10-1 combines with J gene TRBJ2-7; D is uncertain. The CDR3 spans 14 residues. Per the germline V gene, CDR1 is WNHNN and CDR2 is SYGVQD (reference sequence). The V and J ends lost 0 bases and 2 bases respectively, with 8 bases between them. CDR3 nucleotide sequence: TGCGCCAGCAGTGAGTCGAGCGTTCCCTACGAGCAGTACTTC. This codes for CASSESSVPYEQYF.

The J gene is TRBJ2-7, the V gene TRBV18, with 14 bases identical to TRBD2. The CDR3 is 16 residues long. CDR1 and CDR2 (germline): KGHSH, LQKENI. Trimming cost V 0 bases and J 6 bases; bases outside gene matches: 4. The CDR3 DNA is TGTGCCAGCTCACCACCGACTAGCGGGGGGGACCGCGAGCAGTACTTC. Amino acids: CASSPPTSGGDREQYF.

The CDR3 DNA reads TGTGCCTGGACCGGGACAGGGCTAAATGAAAAACTGTTTTTT. Protein product: CAWTGTGLNEKLFF. The chain is built from TRBV30 and TRBJ1-4; 9 nucleotides line up with TRBD1. V trimming: 4 bases; J trimming: 5 bases; junction bases outside the gene matches: 5. The CDR3 extends over 14 amino acids. Germline V gives CDR1 GTSNPN, CDR2 SVGIG (reference sequence).

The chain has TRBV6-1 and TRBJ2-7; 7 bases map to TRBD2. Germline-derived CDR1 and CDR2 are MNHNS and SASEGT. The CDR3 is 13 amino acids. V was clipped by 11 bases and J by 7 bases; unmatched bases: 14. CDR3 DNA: TGTGCCGGGAGGGGTGCCGGACATTCAGAGCAGTACTTC. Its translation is CAGRGAGHSEQYF.